This TCR beta chain was observed in a study of cytomegalovirus exposure and HLA in healthy donors. Study-level results: Accounts indicate the classifier identified cytomegalovirus status with strong specificity and sensitivity. It was only CMV serostatus that was available as immune exposure information. In a later analysis, HLA-C alleles had the fewest associated TCRs, DRB1 alleles the most.

This CDR3 has 16 amino acids. Looked up from germline, CDR1 is SGDLS and CDR2 is YYNGEE. The V and J ends lost 2 bases and 3 bases respectively, with 14 bases between them. The PCR employed 60 Vbeta primers together with 13 Jbeta primers. Produced via immunoSEQ multiplex PCR; TCRdb's table is partial and in-frame only. The profile shows approximately 110,000 clones, around 80% of them singletons. As concerns this clone: Its antigen is not identified.

Sample: PBMCs. The rearrangement joins TRBV9 to TRBJ2-2; perhaps TRBD2 as D (7 bases). This sequence was found in a man between 50 and 59 years old in good health and CMV-seronegative. CDR3 sequence reads: CASSVVGGAYTGELFF. The DNA for the CDR3 is TGTGCCAGCAGCGTCGTGGGGGGGGCTTACACCGGGGAGCTGTTTTTT.